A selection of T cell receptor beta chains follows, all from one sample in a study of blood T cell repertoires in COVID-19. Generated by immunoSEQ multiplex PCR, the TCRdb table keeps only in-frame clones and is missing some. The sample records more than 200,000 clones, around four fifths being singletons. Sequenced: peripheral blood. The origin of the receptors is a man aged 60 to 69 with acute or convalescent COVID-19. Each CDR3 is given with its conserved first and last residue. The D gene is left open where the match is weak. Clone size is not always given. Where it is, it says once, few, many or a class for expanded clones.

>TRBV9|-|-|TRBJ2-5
TGTGCCAGCAGCACCAGGATGGGAGAGACCCAGTACTTC
CASSTRMGETQYF
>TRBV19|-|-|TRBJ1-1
TGTGCCAGTAGTGACAAACAGGGTGGAGTCACTGAAGCTTTCTTT
CASSDKQGGVTEAFF
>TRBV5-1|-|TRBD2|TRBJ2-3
TGCGCCAGCAGCCGGACTAGCGGGGGGACAGATACGCAGTATTTT
CASSRTSGGTDTQYF
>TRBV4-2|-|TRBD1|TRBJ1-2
TGTGCCAGCAGCCTGGGACAGGGAGGATCAAACTATGGCTACACCTTC
CASSLGQGGSNYGYTF
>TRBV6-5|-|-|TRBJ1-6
TGTGCCAGCAGTTCCCCCCGGGGTATTGTCGGTTCACCCCTCCACTTT
CASSSPRGIVGSPLHF
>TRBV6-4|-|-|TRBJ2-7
TGTGCCAGCAGTGACCCCGGCGTTAGTTTTACAGGGTGGTACGAGCAGTACTTC
CASSDPGVSFTGWYEQYF
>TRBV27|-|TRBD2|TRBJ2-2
TGTGCCAGCAGTTGGGGGAGGGGCGGGGAGCTGTTTTTT
CASSWGRGGELFF
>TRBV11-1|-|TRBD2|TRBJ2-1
TGTGCCAGCAGCGCCCGCCTAGCGGGGGATTACAATGAGCAGTTCTTC
CASSARLAGDYNEQFF
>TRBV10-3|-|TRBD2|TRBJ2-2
TGTGCCATCAGTGCCGGGGGGTCGGTCGGGGAGCTGTTTTTT
CAISAGGSVGELFF
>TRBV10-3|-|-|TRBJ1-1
TGTGCCATCAGGGCCGTTGGTATGAACACTGAAGCTTTCTTT
CAIRAVGMNTEAFF
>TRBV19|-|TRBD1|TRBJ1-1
TGTGCCAGTAGTATTATTGGGAGTCAGGGGGCTTACACTGAAGCTTTCTTT
CASSIIGSQGAYTEAFF
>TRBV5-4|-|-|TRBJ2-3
TGTGCCAGCAGCTTGGCCTGGGGCTTCACAGATACGCAGTATTTT
CASSLAWGFTDTQYF
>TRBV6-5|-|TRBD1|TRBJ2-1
TGTGCCAGCAGCCCGGGACAGGGGGCCTCGAATGAGCAGTTCTTC
CASSPGQGASNEQFF
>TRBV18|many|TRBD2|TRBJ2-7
TGTGCCAGCTCCCAATTCAGCGGGGGAACCTACGAGCAGTACTTC
CASSQFSGGTYEQYF
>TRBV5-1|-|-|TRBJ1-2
TGCGCCAGCAGCTTGGCCTCGGGTTCGGATGGCTACACCTTC
CASSLASGSDGYTF
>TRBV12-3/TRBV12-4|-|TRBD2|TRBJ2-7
TGTGCCAGCAGTTTTAGCGGGGAGCAGTACTTC
CASSFSGEQYF
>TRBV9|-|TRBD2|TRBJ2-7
TGTGCCAGCAGCGTAAATGGACTAGCGGGGGAGCAGTACTTC
CASSVNGLAGEQYF
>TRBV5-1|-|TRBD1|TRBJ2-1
TGCGCCAGCAGCTCGAGACAGGGTCGGGGTGAGCAGTTCTTC
CASSSRQGRGEQFF
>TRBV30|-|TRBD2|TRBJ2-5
TGTGCCTGGAGTGTTATCGGGAGGGGAGCGGCAGAGACCCAGTACTTC
CAWSVIGRGAAETQYF
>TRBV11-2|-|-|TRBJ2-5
TGTGCCAGCAGCTTAGGGGCAGGGGAAGGTGAGACCCAGTACTTC
CASSLGAGEGETQYF